The text below deals with one T cell receptor (beta chain). This clone occurred a few times. Its antigen is unknown. Per-base quality was not reported, and no clone a single base away is much larger than it. The collaborating institutions used their own protocols to collect whole blood in K2EDTA tubes. Collaborator samples were shipped for TCRbeta analysis as frozen whole blood, isolated PBMCs, or DNA extracted from either sample type. TCRbeta CDR3 regions were amplified from genomic DNA using the immunoSEQ Assay, a bias-controlled multiplex PCR. The source study handled its data this way. Within the assay, amplification of reference gene primers was used to estimate how many nucleated cells each sample contained. To quantify the absolute abundance of each unique TCRbeta CDR3 rearrangement, sequence reads were collapsed and filtered. For each sample, productive Simpson clonality was calculated as the square root of Simpson's diversity index across productive rearrangements. In its TCRdb copy, this immuneACCESS table keeps in-frame sequences only and misses some clones. Where compared with another copy, unresolved V genes explain less than half of these, and the others have no known cause. V, J and clone size are taken as reported in that table, and D and trimming were inferred from the DNA itself. A total of 95,000 to 150,000 clones appear in this sample, 82% of them only once. 4% to 5% of the sample is in the top ten clones.

The V end gives up 8 bases and the J end 7 bases, leaving 9 bases in the junction not matched to a gene. The CDR3, from cysteine to phenylalanine, totals 13 residues. Only CDR3 DNA is held: 39 bases, read in frame from base 1. CDR1 and CDR2, per the germline V gene, are ENHRY and SYGVKD. The data are from a study of blood T cell repertoires in COVID-19 (dated by TCRdb to about 2020). Some background on the complete study: Collaborator samples came from the United States, Italy and Spain and covered acute and convalescent phases of COVID-19. The repertoires were made available in a free public database intended to serve as a resource for research on the immune response to SARS-CoV-2. The sample metadata nearly always contained a de-identified subject ID, COVID-19 status, age in years and sex. Subjects who had been exposed to COVID-19, were actively infected with it, or had recovered from it provided the deeply sampled blood TCRbeta repertoires that made up the dataset. Where HLA class I and class II types were available, the types were taken from metadata supplied by the sample provider, not from assay-based typing. Samples were obtained from the ongoing ImmuneRACE study (first 160 participants) and from about 1,300 subjects provided by 6 global collaborators. The prospective study material was composed of cDNA or gDNA derived from T cells, B-cell-depleted T cells, or PBMCs. What the authors observed across the whole study: Clinical and demographic metadata were provided uncurated, with the amount varying by source and participant.

This TCR derives from a woman in her seventies with acute or convalescent COVID-19. Sequencing input: peripheral blood. Here the chain combines TRBV10-3 and TRBJ1-2; 8 middle bases align to TRBD1. The CDR3 sequence is CAIAETGEGGYTF. The nucleotide sequence is TGTGCCATCGCAGAGACAGGGGAGGGTGGCTACACCTTC.